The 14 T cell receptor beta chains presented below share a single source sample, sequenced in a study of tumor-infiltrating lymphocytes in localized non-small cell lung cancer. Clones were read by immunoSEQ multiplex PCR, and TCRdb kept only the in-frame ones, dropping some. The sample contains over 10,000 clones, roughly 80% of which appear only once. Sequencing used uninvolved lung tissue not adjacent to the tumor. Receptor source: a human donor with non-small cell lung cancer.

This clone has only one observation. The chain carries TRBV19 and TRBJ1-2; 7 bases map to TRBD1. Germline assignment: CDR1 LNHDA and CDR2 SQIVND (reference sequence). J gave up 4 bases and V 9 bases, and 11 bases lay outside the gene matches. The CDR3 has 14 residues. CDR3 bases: TGTGCCAGCTCCCGGGGACAGAGCGGCTATGGCTACACCTTC. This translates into CASSRGQSGYGYTF.

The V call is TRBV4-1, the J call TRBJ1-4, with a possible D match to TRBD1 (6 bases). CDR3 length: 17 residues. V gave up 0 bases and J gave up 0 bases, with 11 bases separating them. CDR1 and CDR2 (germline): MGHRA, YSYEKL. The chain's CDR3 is CASSQDRGFTTNEKLFF. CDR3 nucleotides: TGCGCCAGCAGCCAAGACAGGGGTTTTACAACTAATGAAAAACTGTTTTTT.

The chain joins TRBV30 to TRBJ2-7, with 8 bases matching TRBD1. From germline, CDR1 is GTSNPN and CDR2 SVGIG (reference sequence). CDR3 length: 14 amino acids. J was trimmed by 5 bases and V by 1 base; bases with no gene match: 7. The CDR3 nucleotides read TGTGCCTGGAGTGCTGGACAGGGTTTCGACGAGCAGTACTTC. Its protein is CAWSAGQGFDEQYF.

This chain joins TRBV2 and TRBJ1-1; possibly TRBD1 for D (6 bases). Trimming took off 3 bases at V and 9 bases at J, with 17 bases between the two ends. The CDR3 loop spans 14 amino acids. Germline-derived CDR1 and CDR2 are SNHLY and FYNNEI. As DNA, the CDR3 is TGTGCCAGCAGTGAGGAAGGGGGGGCTTTCAAAGCTTTCTTT. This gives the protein CASSEEGGAFKAFF.

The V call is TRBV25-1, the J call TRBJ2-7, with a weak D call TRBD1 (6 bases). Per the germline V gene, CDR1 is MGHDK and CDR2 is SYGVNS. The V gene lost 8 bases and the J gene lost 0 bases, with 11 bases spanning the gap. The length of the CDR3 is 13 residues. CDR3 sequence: CASGTFGSYEQYF. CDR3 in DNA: TGTGCCAGCGGGACATTCGGCTCCTACGAGCAGTACTTC.

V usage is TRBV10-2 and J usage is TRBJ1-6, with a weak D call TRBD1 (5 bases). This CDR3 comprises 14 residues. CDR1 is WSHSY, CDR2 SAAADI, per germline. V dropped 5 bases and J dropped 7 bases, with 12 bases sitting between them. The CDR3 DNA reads TGCGCCAGCAGTAGCCGGGACTGGAATTCACCCCTCCACTTT. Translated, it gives CASSSRDWNSPLHF.

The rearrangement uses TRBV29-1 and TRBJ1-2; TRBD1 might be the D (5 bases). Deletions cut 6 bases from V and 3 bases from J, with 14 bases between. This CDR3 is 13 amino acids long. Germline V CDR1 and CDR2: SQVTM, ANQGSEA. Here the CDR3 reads CSVKGRTDYGYTF. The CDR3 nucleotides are TGCAGCGTCAAGGGACGCACTGACTATGGCTACACCTTC.

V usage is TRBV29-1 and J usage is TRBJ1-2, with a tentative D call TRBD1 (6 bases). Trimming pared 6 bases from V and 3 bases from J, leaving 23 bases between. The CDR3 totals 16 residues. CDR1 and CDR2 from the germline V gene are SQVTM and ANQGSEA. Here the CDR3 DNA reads TGCAGCGTACCCCCTGGGGGGGGCGGGACGCACTATGGCTACACCTTC. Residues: CSVPPGGGGTHYGYTF. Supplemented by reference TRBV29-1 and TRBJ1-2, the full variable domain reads SAVISQKPSRDICQRGTSLTIQCQVDSQVTMMFWYRQQPGQSLTLIATANQGSEATYESGFVIDKFPISRPNLTFSTLTVSNMSPEDSSIYLCSVPPGGGGTHYGYTFGSGTRLTVV.

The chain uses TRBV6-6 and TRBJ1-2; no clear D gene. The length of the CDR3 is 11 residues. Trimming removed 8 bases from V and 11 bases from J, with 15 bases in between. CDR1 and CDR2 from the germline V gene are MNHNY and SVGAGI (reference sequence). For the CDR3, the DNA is TGTGCCAGCCGTCTAGGAGAATTATACACCTTC. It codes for CASRLGELYTF.

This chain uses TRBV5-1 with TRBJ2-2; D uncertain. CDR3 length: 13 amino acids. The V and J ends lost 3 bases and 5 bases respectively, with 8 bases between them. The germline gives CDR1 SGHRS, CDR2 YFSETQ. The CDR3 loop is CASSSGWTGELFF. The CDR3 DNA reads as TGCGCCAGCAGCTCGGGCTGGACCGGGGAGCTGTTTTTT.

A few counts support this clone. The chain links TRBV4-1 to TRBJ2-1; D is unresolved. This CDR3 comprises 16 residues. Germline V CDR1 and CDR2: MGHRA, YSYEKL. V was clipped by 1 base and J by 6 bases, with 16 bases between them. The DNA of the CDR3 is TGCGCCAGCAGCCAAGGTCTAGAACAACCGCGCAATGAGCAGTTCTTC. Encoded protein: CASSQGLEQPRNEQFF.

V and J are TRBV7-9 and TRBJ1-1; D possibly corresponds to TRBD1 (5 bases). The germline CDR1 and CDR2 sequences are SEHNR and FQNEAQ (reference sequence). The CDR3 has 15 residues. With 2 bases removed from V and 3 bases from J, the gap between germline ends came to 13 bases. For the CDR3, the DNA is TGTGCCAGCAGCTTACGCAGGGAGAGAGACACTGAAGCTTTCTTT. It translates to CASSLRRERDTEAFF. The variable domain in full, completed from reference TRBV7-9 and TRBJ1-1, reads DTGVSQNPRHKITKRGQNVTFRCDPISEHNRLYWYRQTLGQGPEFLTYFQNEAQLEKSRLLSDRFSAERPKGSFSTLEIQRTEQGDSAMYLCASSLRRERDTEAFFGQGTRLTVV.

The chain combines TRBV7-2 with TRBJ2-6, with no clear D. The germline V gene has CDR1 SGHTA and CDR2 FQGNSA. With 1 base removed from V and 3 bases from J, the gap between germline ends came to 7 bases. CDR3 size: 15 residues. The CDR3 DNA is TGTGCCAGCAGCTTAGTATGGGGTGGGGCCAACGTCCTGACTTTC. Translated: CASSLVWGGANVLTF.

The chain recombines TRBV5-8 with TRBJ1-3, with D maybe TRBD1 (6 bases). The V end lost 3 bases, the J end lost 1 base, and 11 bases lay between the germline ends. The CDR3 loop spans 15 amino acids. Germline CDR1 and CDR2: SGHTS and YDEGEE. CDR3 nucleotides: TGTGCCAGCAGCTGGAGAGGGGGATCTGGAAACACCATATATTTT. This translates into CASSWRGGSGNTIYF. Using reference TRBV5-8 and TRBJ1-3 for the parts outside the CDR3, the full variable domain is EAGVTQSPTHLIKTRGQQATLRCSPISGHTSVYWYQQALGLGLQFLLWYDEGEERNRGNFPPRFSGRQFPNYSSELNVNALELEDSALYLCASSWRGGSGNTIYFGEGSWLTVV.